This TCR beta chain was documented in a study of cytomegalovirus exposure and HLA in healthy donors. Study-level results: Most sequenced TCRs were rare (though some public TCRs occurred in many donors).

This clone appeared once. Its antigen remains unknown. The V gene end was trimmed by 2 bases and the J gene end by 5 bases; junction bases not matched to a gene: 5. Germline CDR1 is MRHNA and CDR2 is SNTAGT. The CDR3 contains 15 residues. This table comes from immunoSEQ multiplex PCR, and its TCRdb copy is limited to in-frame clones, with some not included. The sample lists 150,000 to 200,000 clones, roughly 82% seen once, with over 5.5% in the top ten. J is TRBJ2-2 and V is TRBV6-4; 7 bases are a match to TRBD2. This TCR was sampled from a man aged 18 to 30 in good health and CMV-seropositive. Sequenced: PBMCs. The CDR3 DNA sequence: TGTGCCAGCAGTGACATCGCGGGAGTTACCGGGGAGCTGTTTTTT. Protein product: CASSDIAGVTGELFF.